This is a list of T cell receptor beta chains from one sample in a study of control samples from healthy donors and cancer patients. Sequencing was performed with immunoSEQ multiplex PCR; in TCRdb, only in-frame clones are kept and a portion is missing. The sample comprises around 29,000 clones, 79% of which are singletons, and roughly a fifth rests with the top ten. Material: PBMCs. The receptors derive from a man aged 60 to 69 with head and neck cancer. Both conserved end residues are part of each CDR3. Each record gives: clone size, J gene, V gene, D gene, CDR3 DNA, CDR3 protein. D genes are given only for firm matches. Rows may omit the clone size; those that give it use once, few, many or a size class.

. | TRBJ2-5 | TRBV30 | . | TGTGCCTGGAGTGCAGGAGGATGGGAGACCCAGTACTTC | CAWSAGGWETQYF
. | TRBJ2-1 | TRBV24-1 | TRBD2 | TGTGCCACCAGTGACCCGGGACTAGCGGGAGTTGGGTCCTACAATGAGCAGTTCTTC | CATSDPGLAGVGSYNEQFF
. | TRBJ2-1 | TRBV11-3 | . | TGTGCCAGCAGCTTAGATCCCACAGTGCGGGAGCAGTTCTTC | CASSLDPTVREQFF
. | TRBJ2-2 | TRBV6-5 | . | TGTGCCAGCAGTTTCACAGGGAGAGCAACCGGGGAGCTGTTTTTT | CASSFTGRATGELFF
. | TRBJ2-3 | TRBV11-2 | . | TGTGCCAGCAGCCCCTGGGTCGTCCGCACAGATACGCAGTATTTT | CASSPWVVRTDTQYF
. | TRBJ2-7 | TRBV24-1 | . | TGTGCCTCTTCCAAATATGTGGTGGTGCACGAGCAGTACTTC | CASSKYVVVHEQYF
. | TRBJ2-2 | TRBV13 | TRBD1 | TGTGCCAGCAGCTTATCCGGGACAGGGGGCCCTCGGAGCACCGGGGAGCTGTTTTTT | CASSLSGTGGPRSTGELFF
. | TRBJ1-1 | TRBV3-1/TRBV3-2 | . | TGTGCCAGCAGCCTACACTCCGGGAGAGGCACTGAAGCTTTCTTT | CASSLHSGRGTEAFF
. | TRBJ2-5 | TRBV14 | TRBD2 | TGTGCCAGCAGCTCCCTAGCGGGAGGGCCCGAGACCCAGTACTTC | CASSSLAGGPETQYF
medium-sized | TRBJ2-7 | TRBV4-1 | . | TGCGCCAGCAGCTCGGCAGGGGTCATCCACGAGCAGTACTTC | CASSSAGVIHEQYF
once | TRBJ2-3 | TRBV6-4 | . | TGTGCCAGCAGTAGCGGGAGCACAGATACGCAGTATTTT | CASSSGSTDTQYF
medium-sized | TRBJ2-1 | TRBV30 | . | TGTGCCTGGAGTGTACTAGGGGTAAGAGAGGATTGGCATGAGCAGTTCTTC | CAWSVLGVREDWHEQFF
. | TRBJ2-5 | TRBV1 | . | TGCACCAGCAGCCAGGGGTGGACTAGCGGCAGGGAGACCCAGTACTTC | CTSSQGWTSGRETQYF
. | TRBJ2-4 | TRBV4-1 | . | TGCGCCAGCAGCCAAGATGTACTAGTGAGCCAGTACTTC | CASSQDVLVSQYF
few | TRBJ1-2 | TRBV30 | . | TGTGCCAGATGGAGGCGGGGGACTAACTATGGCTACACCTTC | CARWRRGTNYGYTF
. | TRBJ2-1 | TRBV3-1/TRBV3-2 | TRBD2 | TGTGCCAGCAGCCGGGGACTATCCGCCCGCAATGAGCAGTTCTTC | CASSRGLSARNEQFF
. | TRBJ2-7 | TRBV27 | TRBD2 | TGTGCCAGCAGTTTGAGTTTTCCTAGCGGGAGTTACTCCTGGGGCTACGAGCAGTACTTC | CASSLSFPSGSYSWGYEQYF